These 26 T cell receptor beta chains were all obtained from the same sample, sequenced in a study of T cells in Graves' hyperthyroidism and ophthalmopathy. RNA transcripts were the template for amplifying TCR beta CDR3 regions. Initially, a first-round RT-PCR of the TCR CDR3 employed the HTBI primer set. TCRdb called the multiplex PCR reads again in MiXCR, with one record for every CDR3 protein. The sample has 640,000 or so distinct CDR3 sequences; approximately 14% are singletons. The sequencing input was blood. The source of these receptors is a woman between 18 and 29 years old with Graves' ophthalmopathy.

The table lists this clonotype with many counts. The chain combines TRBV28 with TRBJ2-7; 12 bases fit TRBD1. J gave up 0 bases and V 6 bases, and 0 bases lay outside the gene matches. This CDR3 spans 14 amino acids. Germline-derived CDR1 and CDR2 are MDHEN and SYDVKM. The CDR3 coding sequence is TGTGCCAGCAGGGGACAGGGGGCCTCCTACGAGCAGTACTTC. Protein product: CASRGQGASYEQYF.

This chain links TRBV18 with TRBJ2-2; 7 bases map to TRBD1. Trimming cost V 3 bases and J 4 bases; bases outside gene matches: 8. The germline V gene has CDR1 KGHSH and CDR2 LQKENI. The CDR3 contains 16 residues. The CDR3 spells CASSPGRQGGTGELFF. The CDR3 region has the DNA TGTGCCAGCTCACCGGGGCGACAGGGCGGCACCGGGGAGCTGTTTTTT.

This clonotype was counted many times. CDR3 DNA sequence: TGTGCCAGCAGCCTAGATCGGGAACGAGGCAATGAGCAGTTCTTC. It is translated as CASSLDRERGNEQFF. The chain joins TRBV7-2 to TRBJ2-1; D possibly corresponds to TRBD2 (5 bases). The V and J ends lost 5 bases and 6 bases respectively, with 17 bases between them. The CDR3 extends over 15 amino acids. Germline V gene lookup returns CDR1 SGHTA and CDR2 FQGNSA.

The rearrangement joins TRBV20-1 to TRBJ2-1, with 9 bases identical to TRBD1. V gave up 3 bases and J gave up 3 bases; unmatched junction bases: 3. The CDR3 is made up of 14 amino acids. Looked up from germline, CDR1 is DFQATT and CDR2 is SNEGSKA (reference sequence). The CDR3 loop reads CSARGQGGYNEQFF. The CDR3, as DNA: TGCAGTGCTAGGGGACAGGGTGGCTACAATGAGCAGTTCTTC.

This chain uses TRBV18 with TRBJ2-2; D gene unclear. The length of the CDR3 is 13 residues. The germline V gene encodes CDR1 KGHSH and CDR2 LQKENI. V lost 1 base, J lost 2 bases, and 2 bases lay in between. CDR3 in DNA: TGTGCCAGCTCACCACTTAACACCGGGGAGCTGTTTTTT. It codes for CASSPLNTGELFF.

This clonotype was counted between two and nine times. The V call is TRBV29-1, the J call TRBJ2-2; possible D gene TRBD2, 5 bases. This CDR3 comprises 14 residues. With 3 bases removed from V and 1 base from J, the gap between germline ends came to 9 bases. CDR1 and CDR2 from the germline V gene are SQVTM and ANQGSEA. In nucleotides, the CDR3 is TGCAGCGTTGATTGGACTGGGAACACCGGGGAGCTGTTTTTT. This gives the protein CSVDWTGNTGELFF.

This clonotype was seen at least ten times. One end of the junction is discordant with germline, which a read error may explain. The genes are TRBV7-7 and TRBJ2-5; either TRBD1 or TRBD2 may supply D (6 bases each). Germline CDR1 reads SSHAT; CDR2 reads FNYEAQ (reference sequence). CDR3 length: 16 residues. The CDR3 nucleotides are TGTGCTAGCAGCTTAGCGAGGGAGGACAGACAAGAGACCCAGTACTTC. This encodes CASSLAREDRQETQYF.

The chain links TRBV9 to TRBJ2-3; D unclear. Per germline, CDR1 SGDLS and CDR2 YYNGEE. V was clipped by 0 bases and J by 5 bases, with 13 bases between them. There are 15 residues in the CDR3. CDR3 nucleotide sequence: TGTGCCAGCAGCGTAGCCCCCACATCTGGAGATACGCAGTATTTT. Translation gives CASSVAPTSGDTQYF.

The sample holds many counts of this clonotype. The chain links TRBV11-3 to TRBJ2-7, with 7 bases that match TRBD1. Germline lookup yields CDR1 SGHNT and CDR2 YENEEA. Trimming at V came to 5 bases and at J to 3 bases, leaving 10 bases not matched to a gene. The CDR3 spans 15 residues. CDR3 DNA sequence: TGTGCCAGCAGCACTCGGGACAGATCAAGCTACGAGCAGTACTTC. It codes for CASSTRDRSSYEQYF. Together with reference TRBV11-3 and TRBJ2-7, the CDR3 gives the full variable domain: EAGVVQSPRYKIIEKKQPVAFWCNPISGHNTLYWYLQNLGQGPELLIRYENEEAVDDSQLPKDRFSAERLKGVDSTLKIQPAELGDSAVYLCASSTRDRSSYEQYFGPGTRLTVT.

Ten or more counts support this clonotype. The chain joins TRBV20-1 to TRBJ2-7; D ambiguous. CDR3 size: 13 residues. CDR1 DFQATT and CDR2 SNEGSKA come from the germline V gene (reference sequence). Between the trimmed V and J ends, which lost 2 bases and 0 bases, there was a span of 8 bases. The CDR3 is CSARLFTSYEQYF. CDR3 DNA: TGCAGTGCTAGATTGTTTACCTCCTACGAGCAGTACTTC.

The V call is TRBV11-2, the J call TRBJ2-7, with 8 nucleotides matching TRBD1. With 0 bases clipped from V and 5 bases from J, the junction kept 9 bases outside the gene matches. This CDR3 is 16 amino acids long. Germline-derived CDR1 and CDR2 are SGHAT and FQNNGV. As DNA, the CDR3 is TGTGCCAGCAGCTTAGATCTCTGGCAGGGGGCGAACGAGCAGTACTTC. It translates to CASSLDLWQGANEQYF.

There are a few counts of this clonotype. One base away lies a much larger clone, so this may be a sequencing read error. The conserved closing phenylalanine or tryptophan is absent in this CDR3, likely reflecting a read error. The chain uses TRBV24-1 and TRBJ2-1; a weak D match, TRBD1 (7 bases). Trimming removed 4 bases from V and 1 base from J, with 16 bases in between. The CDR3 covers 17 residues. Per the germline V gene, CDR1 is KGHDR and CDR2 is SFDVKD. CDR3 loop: CATSDDAQGGSYNEQFL. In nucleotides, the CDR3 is TGTGCCACCAGTGACGACGCCCAGGGGGGATCCTACAATGAGCAGTTCCTC.

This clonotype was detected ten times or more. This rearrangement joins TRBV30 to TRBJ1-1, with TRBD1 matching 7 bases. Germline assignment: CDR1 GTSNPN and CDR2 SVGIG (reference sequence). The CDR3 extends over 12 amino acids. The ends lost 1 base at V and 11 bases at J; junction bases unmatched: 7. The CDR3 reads CAWSGRQGEAFF. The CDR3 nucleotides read TGTGCCTGGAGTGGGCGACAGGGTGAGGCTTTCTTT.

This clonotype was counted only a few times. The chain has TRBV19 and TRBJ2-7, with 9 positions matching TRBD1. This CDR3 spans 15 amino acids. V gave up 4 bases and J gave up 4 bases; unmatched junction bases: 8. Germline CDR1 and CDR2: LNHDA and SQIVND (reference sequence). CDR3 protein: CASSTRQGGKYEQYF. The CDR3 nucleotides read TGTGCCAGTAGTACTCGACAGGGGGGAAAGTACGAGCAGTACTTC.

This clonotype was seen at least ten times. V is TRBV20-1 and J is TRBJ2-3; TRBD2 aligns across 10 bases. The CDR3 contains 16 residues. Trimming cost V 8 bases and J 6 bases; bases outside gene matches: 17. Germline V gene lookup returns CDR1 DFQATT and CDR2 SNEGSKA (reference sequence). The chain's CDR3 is CSTSQGASGSRDTQYF. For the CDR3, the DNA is TGCAGTACCTCCCAAGGGGCTAGCGGGAGCAGGGATACGCAGTATTTT.

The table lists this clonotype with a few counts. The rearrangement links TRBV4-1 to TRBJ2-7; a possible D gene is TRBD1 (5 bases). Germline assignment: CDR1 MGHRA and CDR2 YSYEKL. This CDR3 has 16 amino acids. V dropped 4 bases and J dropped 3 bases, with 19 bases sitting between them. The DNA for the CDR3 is TGCGCCAGCAGCCCGTCACCATTAGACAGCAACTACGAGCAGTACTTC. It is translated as CASSPSPLDSNYEQYF.

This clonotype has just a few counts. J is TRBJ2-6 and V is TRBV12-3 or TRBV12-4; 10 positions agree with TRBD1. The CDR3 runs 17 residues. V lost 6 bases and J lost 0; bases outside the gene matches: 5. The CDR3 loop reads CASSPGQGFSGANVLTF. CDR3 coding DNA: TGTGCCAGCAGCCCGGGACAGGGGTTCTCTGGGGCCAACGTCCTGACTTTC.

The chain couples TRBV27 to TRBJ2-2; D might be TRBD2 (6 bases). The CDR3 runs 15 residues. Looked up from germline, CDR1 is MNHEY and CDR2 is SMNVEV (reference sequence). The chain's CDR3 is CASKREAGLSRELFF. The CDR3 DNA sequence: TGTGCATCAAAACGCGAGGCGGGATTATCGCGGGAGCTGTTTTTT.

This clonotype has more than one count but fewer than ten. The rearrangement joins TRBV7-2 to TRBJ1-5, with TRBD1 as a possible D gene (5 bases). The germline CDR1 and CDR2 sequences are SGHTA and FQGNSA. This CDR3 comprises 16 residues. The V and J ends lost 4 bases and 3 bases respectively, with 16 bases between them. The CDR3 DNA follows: TGTGCCAGCAGCTACCCCTGGGACGGCCTCAATCAGCCCCAGCATTTT. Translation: CASSYPWDGLNQPQHF.

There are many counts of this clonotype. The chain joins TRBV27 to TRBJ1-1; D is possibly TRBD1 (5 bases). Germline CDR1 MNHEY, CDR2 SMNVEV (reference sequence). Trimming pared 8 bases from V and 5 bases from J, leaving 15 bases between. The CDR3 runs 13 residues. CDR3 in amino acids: CASRWTGATEAFF. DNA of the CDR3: TGTGCCAGCCGGTGGACTGGGGCTACTGAAGCTTTCTTT.

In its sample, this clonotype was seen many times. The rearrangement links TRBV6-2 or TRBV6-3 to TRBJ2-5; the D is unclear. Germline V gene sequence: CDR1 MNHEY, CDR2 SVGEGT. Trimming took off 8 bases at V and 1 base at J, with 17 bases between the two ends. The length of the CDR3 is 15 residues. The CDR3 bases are TGTGCCAGCGGCCAGACTGGTACGGTCCAAGAGACCCAGTACTTC. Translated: CASGQTGTVQETQYF.

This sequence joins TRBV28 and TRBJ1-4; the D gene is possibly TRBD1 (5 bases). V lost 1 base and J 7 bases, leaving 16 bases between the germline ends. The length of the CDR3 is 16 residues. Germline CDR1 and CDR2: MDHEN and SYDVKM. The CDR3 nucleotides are TGTGCCAGCAGTTTATCCCGGGGGACCGACTTTGAAAAACTGTTTTTT. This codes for CASSLSRGTDFEKLFF.

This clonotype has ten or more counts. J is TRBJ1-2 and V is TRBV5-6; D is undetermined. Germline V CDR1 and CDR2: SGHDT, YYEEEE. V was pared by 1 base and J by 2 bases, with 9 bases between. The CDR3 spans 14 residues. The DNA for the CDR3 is TGTGCCAGCAGCTTGTTCGGGAACAACTATGGCTACACCTTC. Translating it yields CASSLFGNNYGYTF. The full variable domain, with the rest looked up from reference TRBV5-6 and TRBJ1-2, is DAGVTQSPTHLIKTRGQQVTLRCSPKSGHDTVSWYQQALGQGPQFIFQYYEEEERQRGNFPDRFSGHQFPNYSSELNVNALLLGDSALYLCASSLFGNNYGYTFGSGTRLTVV.

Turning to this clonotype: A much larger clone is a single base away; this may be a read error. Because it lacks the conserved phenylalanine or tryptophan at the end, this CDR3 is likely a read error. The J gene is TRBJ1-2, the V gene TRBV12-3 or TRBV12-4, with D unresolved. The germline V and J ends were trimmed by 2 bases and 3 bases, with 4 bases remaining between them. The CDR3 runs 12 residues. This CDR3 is CASSLRHYGYTL. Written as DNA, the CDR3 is TGTGCCAGCAGTTTACGCCACTATGGCTACACCCTC.

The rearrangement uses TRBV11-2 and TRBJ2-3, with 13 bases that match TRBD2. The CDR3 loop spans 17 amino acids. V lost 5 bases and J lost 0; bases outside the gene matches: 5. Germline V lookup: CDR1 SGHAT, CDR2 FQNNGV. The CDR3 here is CASSPGTSGVSTDTQYF. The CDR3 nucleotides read TGTGCCAGCAGCCCCGGGACTAGCGGGGTCAGCACAGATACGCAGTATTTT. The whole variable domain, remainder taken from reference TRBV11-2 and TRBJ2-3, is EAGVAQSPRYKIIEKRQSVAFWCNPISGHATLYWYQQILGQGPKLLIQFQNNGVVDDSQLPKDRFSAERLKGVDSTLKIQPAKLEDSAVYLCASSPGTSGVSTDTQYFGPGTRLTVL.

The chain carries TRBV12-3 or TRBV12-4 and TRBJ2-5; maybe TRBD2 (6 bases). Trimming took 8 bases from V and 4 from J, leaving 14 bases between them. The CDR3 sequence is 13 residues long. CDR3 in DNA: TGTGCCAGCCTGCTTGGGGGGAGAGAGACCCAGTACTTC. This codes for CASLLGGRETQYF.